These 2 T cell receptor beta chains were sequenced from one sample in a study of cytomegalovirus exposure and HLA in healthy donors. The PCR used 60 Vbeta and 13 Jbeta primers. The repertoire was sequenced with immunoSEQ multiplex PCR; TCRdb's copy has only in-frame clones and lacks some. The sample records some 150,000 clones, under 10% being singletons. The material sequenced was PBMCs. The receptors derive from a woman aged 40-49 years in good health and CMV-seropositive.

This clone was seen a few times. The chain recombines TRBV29-1 with TRBJ2-5; TRBD1 agrees at 8 bases. Germline loops: CDR1 SQVTM, CDR2 ANQGSEA. The V gene end was trimmed by 7 bases and the J gene end by 1 base; junction bases not matched to a gene: 8. The CDR3 totals 14 residues. The DNA for the CDR3 is TGCAGCGCAACGGGACAGGCGGGCCAAGAGACCCAGTACTTC. It translates to CSATGQAGQETQYF.

This clone was observed a few times. V usage is TRBV7-6 and J usage is TRBJ2-3; 9 bases align to TRBD2. The CDR3 length is 17 residues. The germline CDR1 and CDR2 sequences are SGHVS and FNYEAQ. With 1 base clipped from V and 1 base from J, the junction kept 6 bases outside the gene matches. CDR3 sequence reads: CASSLGSGGGGTDTQYF. Written as DNA, the CDR3 is TGTGCCAGCAGCTTAGGTTCTGGCGGGGGGGGCACAGATACGCAGTATTTT. The entire variable domain, with the rest obtained from reference TRBV7-6 and TRBJ2-3, is as follows: GAGVSQSPRYKVTKRGQDVALRCDPISGHVSLYWYRQALGQGPEFLTYFNYEAQQDKSGLPNDRFSAERPEGSISTLTIQRTEQRDSAMYRCASSLGSGGGGTDTQYFGPGTRLTVL.